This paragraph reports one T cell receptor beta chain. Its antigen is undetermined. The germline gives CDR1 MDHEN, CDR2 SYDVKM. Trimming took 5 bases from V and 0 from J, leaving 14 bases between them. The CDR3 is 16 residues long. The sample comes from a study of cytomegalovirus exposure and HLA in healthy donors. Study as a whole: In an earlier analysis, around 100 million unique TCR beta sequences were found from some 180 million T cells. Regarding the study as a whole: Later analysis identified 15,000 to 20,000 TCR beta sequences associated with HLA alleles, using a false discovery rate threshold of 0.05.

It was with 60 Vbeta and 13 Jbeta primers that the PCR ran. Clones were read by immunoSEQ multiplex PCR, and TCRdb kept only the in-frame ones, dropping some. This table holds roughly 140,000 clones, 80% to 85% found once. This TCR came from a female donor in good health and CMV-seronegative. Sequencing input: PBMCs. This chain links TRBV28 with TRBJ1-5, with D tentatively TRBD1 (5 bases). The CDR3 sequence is CASSPRGPYSNQPQHF. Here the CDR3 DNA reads TGTGCCAGCAGTCCGCGGGGACCTTATAGCAATCAGCCCCAGCATTTT.